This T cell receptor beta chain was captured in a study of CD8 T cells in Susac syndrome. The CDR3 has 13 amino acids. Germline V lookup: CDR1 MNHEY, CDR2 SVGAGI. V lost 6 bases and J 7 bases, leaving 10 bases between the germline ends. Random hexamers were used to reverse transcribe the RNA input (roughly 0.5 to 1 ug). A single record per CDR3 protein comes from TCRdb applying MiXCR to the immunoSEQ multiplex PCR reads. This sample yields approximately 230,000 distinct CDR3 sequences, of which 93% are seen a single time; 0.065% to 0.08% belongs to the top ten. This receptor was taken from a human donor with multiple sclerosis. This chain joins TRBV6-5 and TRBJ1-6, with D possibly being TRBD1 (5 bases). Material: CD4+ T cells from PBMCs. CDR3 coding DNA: TGTGCCAGCAGCCAGGGACCGAATTCACCCCTCCACTTT. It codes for CASSQGPNSPLHF.